This TCR beta chain stems from a study of blood T cell repertoires in COVID-19. Across the study: The cDNA or gDNA used as material had been derived from T cells, B-cell-depleted T cells, or PBMCs.

Some clones are missing from TCRdb's copy, which holds only in-frame ones; the method was immunoSEQ multiplex PCR. The data show 150,000 to 200,000 clones, 80% to 90% seen once. V was clipped by 6 bases and J by 3 bases, with 14 bases between them. Germline-derived CDR1 and CDR2 are KGHDR and SFDVKD. The CDR3 runs to 16 residues. The receptor was derived from a man younger than 35 with active or convalescent COVID-19. The chain combines TRBV24-1 with TRBJ2-6; a possible D gene is TRBD1 (6 bases). Specimen: peripheral blood. CDR3 sequence: CATSSGAYDGANVLTF. CDR3 nucleotide sequence: TGTGCCACCAGTTCAGGGGCCTACGATGGGGCCAACGTCCTGACTTTC.